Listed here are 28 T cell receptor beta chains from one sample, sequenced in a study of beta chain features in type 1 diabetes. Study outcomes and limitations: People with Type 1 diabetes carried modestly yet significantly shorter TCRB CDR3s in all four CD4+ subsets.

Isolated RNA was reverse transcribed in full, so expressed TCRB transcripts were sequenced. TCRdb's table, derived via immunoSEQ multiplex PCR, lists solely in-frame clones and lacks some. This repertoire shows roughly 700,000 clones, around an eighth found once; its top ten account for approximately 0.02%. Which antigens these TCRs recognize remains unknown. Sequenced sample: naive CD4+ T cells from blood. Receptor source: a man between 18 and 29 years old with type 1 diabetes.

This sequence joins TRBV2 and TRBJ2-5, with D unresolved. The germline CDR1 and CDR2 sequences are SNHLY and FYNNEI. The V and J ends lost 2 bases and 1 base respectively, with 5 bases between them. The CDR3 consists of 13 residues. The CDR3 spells CASSETAQETQYF. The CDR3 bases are TGTGCCAGCAGTGAAACAGCCCAAGAGACCCAGTACTTC.

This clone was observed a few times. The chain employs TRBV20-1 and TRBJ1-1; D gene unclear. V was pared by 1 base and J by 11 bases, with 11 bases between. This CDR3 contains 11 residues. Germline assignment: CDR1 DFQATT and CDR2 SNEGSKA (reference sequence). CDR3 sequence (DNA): TGCAGTGCTAGAGTTAGGAATGGGGCTTTCTTT. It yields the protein CSARVRNGAFF.

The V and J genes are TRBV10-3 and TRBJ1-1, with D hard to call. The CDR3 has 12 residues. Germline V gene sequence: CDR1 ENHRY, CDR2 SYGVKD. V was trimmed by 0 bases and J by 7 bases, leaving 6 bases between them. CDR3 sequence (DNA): TGTGCCATCAGTGAGTCAGGCTTTGAAGCTTTCTTT. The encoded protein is CAISESGFEAFF.

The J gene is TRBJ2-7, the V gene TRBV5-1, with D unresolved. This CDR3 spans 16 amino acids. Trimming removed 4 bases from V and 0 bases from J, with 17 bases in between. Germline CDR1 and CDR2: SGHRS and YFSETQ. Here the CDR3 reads CASSLLREPSSYEQYF. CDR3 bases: TGCGCCAGCAGCCTCCTTCGTGAGCCTTCCTCCTACGAGCAGTACTTC.

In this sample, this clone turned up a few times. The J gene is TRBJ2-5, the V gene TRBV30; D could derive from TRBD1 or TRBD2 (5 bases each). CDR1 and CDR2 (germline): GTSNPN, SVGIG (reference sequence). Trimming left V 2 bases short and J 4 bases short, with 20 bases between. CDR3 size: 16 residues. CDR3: CAWSRGQGRAVETQYF. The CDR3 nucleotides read TGTGCCTGGAGTCGGGGTCAGGGTAGGGCTGTAGAGACCCAGTACTTC.

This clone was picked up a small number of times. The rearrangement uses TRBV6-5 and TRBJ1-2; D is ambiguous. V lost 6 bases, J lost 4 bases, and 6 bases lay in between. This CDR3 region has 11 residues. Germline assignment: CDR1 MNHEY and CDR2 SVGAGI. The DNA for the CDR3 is TGTGCCAGCAGGGACGCCTATGGCTACACCTTC. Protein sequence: CASRDAYGYTF.

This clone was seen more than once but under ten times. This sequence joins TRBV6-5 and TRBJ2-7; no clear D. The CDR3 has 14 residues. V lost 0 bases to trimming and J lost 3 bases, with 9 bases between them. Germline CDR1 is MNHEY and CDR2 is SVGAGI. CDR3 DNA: TGTGCCAGCAGTTACTCGAATTCCGACTACGAGCAGTACTTC. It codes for CASSYSNSDYEQYF.

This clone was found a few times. The CDR3 here is CASSLLREPSYEQYF. In nucleotides, the CDR3 is TGTGCCAGCAGTTTATTACGGGAGCCATCCTACGAGCAGTACTTC. V and J are TRBV27 and TRBJ2-7; possible D gene TRBD2, 6 bases. V was shortened by 1 base and J by 1 base, with 11 bases between the two germline ends. Germline V gene lookup returns CDR1 MNHEY and CDR2 SMNVEV (reference sequence). The CDR3 is 15 amino acids.

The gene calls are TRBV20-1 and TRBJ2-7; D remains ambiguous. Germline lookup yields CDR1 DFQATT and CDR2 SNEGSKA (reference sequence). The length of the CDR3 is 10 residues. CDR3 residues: CSAGRFEQYF. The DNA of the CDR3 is TGCAGCGCCGGGCGATTCGAGCAGTACTTC.

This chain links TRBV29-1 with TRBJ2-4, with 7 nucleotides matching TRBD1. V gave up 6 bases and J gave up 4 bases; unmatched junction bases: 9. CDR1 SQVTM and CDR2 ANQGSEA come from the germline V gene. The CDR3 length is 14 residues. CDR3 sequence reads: CSVRQGVSKNIQYF. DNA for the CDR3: TGCAGCGTAAGACAGGGAGTCTCAAAAAACATTCAGTACTTC.

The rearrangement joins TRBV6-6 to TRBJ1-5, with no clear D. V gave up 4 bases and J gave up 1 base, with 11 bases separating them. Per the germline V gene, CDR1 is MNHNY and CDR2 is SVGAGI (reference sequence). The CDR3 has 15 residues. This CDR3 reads CASSSKGGSNQPQHF. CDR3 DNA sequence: TGTGCCAGCAGTTCCAAGGGTGGGAGCAATCAGCCCCAGCATTTT.

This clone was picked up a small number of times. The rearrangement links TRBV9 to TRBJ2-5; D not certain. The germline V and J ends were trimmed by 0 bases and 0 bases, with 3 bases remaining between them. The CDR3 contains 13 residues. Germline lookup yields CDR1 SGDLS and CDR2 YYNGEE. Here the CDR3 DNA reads TGTGCCAGCAGCGTAGCCAACCAAGAGACCCAGTACTTC. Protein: CASSVANQETQYF.

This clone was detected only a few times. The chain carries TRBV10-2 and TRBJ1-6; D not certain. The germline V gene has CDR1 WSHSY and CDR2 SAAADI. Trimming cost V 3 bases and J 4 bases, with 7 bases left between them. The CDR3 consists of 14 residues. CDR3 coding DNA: TGCGCCAGCAGTGATGGGCAGTATAATTCACCCCTCCACTTT. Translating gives CASSDGQYNSPLHF.

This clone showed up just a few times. This CDR3 is CASSYPTSGGRNEQFF. In nucleotides, the CDR3 is TGTGCCAGCAGCTATCCGACTAGCGGGGGGCGCAATGAGCAGTTCTTC. V is TRBV7-9 and J is TRBJ2-1, with 13 bases aligning to TRBD2. Germline CDR1 SEHNR, CDR2 FQNEAQ (reference sequence). V trimming: 4 bases; J trimming: 6 bases; junction bases outside the gene matches: 6. CDR3 length: 16 residues.

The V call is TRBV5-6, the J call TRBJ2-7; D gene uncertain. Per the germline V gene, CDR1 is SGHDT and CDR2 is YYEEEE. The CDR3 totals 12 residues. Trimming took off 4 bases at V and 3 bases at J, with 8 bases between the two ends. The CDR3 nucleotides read TGTGCCAGCAGCCTGATGAGCTACGAGCAGTACTTC. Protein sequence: CASSLMSYEQYF.

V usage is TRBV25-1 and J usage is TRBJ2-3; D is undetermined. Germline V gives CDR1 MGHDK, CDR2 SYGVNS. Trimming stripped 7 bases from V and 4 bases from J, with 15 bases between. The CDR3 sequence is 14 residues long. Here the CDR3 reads CASTPPVVADTQYF. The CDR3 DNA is TGTGCCAGCACCCCACCTGTGGTGGCAGATACGCAGTATTTT.

The CDR3 region has the DNA TGTGCCAGCAGTTCCTATGAAAAACTGTTTTTT. Its protein is CASSSYEKLFF. The V gene is TRBV28, the J gene TRBJ1-4; no clear D. The CDR3 sequence is 11 residues long. Germline CDR1 and CDR2: MDHEN and SYDVKM. Deletions cut 4 bases from V and 6 bases from J, with 3 bases between.

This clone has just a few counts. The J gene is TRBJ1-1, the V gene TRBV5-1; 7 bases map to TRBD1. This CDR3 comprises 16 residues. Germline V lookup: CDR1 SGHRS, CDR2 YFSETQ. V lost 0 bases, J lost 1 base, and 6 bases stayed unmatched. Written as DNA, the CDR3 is TGCGCCAGCAGCTTGGGCAAGGGACAGAAGAACACTGAAGCTTTCTTT. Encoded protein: CASSLGKGQKNTEAFF.

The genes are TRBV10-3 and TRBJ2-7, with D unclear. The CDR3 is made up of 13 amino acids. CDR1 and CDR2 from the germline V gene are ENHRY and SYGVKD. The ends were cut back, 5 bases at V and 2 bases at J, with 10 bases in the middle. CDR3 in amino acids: CAISSDGAYEQYF. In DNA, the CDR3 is TGTGCCATCAGTTCGGACGGAGCCTACGAGCAGTACTTC.

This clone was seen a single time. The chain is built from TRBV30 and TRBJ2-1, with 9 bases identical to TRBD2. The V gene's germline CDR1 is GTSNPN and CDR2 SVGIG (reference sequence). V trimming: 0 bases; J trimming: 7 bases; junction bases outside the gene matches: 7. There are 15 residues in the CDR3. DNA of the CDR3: TGTGCCTGGAGTGTACGAGGACTAGCGTGGAATGAGCAGTTCTTC. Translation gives CAWSVRGLAWNEQFF.

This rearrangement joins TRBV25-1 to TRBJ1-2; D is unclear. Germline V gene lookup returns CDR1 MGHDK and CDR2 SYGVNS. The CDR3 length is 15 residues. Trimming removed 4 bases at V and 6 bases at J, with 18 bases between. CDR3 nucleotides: TGTGCCAGCAGTGGTTTCCCCCTCCCAGAAAATGGCTACACCTTC. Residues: CASSGFPLPENGYTF.

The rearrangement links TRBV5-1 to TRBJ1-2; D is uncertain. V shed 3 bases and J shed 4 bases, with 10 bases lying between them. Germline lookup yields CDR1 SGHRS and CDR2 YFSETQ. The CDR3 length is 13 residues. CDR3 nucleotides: TGCGCCAGCAGCTCGGGGTCGTCCTATGGCTACACCTTC. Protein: CASSSGSSYGYTF.

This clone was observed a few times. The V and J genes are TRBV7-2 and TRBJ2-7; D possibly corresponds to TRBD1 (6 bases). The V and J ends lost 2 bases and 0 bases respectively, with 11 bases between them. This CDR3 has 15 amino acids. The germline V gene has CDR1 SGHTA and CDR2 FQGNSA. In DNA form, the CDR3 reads TGTGCCAGCAGCTTACTAGGACAGACCTCCTACGAGCAGTACTTC. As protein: CASSLLGQTSYEQYF.

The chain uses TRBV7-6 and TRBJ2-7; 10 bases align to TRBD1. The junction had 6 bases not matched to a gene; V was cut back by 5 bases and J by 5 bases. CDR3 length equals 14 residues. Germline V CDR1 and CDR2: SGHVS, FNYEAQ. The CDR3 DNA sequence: TGTGCCAGCAGCCCCCGGACAGGGGGGAACGAGCAGTACTTC. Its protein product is CASSPRTGGNEQYF.

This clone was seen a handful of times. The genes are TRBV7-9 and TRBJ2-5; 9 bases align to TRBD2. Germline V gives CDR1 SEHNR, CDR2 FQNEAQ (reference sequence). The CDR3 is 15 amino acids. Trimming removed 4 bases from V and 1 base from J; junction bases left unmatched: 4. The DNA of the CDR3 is TGTGCCAGCAGCTCCTCGGGACTAGCCCAAGAGACCCAGTACTTC. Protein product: CASSSSGLAQETQYF.

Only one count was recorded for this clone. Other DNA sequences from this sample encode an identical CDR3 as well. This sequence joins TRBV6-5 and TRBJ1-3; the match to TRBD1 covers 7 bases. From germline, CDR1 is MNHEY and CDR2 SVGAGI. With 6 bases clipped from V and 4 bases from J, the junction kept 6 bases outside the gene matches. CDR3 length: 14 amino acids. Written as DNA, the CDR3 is TGTGCCAGCAGGAGACAGGGTACAGGAAACACCATATATTTT. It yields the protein CASRRQGTGNTIYF.

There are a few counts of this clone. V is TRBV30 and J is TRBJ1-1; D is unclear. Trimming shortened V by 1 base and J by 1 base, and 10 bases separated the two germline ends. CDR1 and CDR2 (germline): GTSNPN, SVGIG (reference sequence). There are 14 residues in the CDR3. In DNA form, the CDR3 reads TGTGCCTGGAGTGGAGCGGCGAGGAACACTGAAGCTTTCTTT. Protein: CAWSGAARNTEAFF.

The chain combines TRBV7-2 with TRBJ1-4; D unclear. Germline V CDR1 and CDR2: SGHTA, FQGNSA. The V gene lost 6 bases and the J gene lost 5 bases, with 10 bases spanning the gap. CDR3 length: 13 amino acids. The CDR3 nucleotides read TGTGCCAGCAGTGCCCCCTCCAATGAAAAACTGTTTTTT. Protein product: CASSAPSNEKLFF.